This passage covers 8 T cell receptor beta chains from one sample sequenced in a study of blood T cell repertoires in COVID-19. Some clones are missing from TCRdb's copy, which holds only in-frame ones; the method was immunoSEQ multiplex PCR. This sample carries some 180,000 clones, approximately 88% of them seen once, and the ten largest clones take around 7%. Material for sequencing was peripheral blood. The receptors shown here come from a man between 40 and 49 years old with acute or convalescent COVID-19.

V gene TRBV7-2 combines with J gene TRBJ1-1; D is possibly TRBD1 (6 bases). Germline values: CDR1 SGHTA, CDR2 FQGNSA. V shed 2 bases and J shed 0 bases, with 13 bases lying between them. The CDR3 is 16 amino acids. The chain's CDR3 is CASSLLARGLNTEAFF. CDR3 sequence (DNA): TGTGCCAGCAGCTTATTGGCCAGGGGACTGAACACTGAAGCTTTCTTT.

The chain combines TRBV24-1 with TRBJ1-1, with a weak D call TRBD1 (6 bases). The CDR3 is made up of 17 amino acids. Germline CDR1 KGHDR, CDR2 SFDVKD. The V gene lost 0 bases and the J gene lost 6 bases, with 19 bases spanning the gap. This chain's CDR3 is CATSDLTGRAEGAEAFF. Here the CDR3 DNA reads TGTGCCACCAGTGATTTGACAGGGAGGGCAGAGGGTGCTGAAGCTTTCTTT.

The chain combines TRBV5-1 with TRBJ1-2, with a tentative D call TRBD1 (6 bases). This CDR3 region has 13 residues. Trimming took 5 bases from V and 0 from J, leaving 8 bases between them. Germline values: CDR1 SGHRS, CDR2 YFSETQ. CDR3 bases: TGCGCCAGCAGGGACAGCTCTAACTATGGCTACACCTTC. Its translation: CASRDSSNYGYTF.

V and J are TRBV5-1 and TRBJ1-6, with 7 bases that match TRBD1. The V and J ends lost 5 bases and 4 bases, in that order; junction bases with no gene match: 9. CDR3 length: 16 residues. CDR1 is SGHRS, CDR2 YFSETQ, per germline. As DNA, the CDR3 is TGCGCCAGCAGGGTCGCGGACAGGATTTATAATTCACCCCTCCACTTT. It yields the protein CASRVADRIYNSPLHF.

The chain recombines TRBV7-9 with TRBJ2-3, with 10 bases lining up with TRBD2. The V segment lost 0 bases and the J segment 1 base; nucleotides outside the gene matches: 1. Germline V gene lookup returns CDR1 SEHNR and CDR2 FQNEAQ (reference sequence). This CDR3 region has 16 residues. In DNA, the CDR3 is TGTGCCAGCAGCTTAGCCCTAGCGGGGGGCACAGATACGCAGTATTTT. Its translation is CASSLALAGGTDTQYF.

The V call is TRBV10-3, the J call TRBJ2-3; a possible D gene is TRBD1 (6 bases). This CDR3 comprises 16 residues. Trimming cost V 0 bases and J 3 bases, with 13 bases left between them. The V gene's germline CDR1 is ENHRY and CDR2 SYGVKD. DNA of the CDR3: TGTGCCATCAGTGAGTCAACAGGGCGGTTTACAGATACGCAGTATTTT. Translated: CAISESTGRFTDTQYF.

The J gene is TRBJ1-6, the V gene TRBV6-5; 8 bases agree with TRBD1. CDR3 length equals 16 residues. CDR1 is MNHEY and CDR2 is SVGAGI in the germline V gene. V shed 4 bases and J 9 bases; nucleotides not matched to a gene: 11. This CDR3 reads CASSSGVTGDLSPLHF. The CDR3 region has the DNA TGTGCCAGCAGTTCCGGAGTGACAGGGGACCTTTCACCCCTCCACTTT.

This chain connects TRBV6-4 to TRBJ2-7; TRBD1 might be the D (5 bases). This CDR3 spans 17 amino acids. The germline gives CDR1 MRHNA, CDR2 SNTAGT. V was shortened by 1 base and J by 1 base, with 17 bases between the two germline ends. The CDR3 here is CASSDFYRQHHSYEQYF. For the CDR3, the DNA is TGTGCCAGCAGTGACTTCTACCGACAGCATCATTCCTACGAGCAGTACTTC.